This TCR beta chain derives from a study of shared clonotypes between healthy human individuals. Study as a whole: Three CD4 naive, three CD4 memory, two CD8 naive and one CD8 memory plate were used per donor.

Study-wide points: Sampling included only blood; tissue repertoires likely differ. Relative to clonotypes present in all four donors, those not shared had lower generation probabilities.

Germline V gene data show CDR1 as MNHNY and CDR2 as SVGAGI (reference sequence). V dropped 6 bases and J dropped 6; count of bases not matched to a gene: 4. The CDR3 contains 13 residues. The study ran the assay at deep level. Assay used: immunoSEQ multiplex PCR; TCRdb lists only in-frame clones, some missing. The repertoire includes a few million clones, around 94% of them detected once, and over 0.12% sits in the top ten. As to this clone: Its specificity is unknown.

The sample comprised naive CD4+ T cells sorted from blood. Subset specified: CD45RA+ positively selected. The sequence derives from a young man in good health. V usage is TRBV6-6 and J usage is TRBJ2-1; 8 bases fit TRBD2. The chain's CDR3 is CASSLTSGNEQFF. Written as DNA, the CDR3 is TGTGCCAGCAGCCTTACTAGCGGCAATGAGCAGTTCTTC.